This paragraph reports one T cell receptor beta chain. The CDR3 is 12 amino acids. These data originate in a study of blood T cell repertoires in COVID-19. The wider study: Material from acute and convalescent COVID-19 was sourced from the United States, Italy and Spain.

The protocol was immunoSEQ multiplex PCR, while the TCRdb copy is restricted to in-frame clones and leaves out a portion. The table lists about 180,000 clones, just over 85% of them singletons. The chain links TRBV21-1 to TRBJ1-2. TRBV21-1 constitutes a pseudogene. The sequenced sample was peripheral blood. The sequence was obtained from a man between 45 and 60 years old with active or convalescent COVID-19. Here the CDR3 reads CASSKETDGYTF. CDR3 nucleotide sequence: TGTGCCAGCAGCAAAGAAACTGATGGCTACACCTTC.